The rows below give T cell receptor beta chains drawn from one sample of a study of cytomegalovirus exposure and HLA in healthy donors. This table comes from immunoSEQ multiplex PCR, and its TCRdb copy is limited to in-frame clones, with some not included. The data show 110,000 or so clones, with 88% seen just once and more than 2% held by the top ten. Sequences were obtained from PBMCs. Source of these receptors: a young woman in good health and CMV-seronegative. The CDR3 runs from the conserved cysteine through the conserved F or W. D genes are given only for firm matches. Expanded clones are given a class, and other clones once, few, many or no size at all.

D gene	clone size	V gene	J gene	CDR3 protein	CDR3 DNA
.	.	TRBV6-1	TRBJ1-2	CASSVTRTGPLSYGYTF	TGTGCCAGCAGTGTGACCCGTACAGGGCCCTTATCCTATGGCTACACCTTC
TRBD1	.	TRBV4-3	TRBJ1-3	CASSHQGAGNTIYF	TGCGCCAGCAGCCATCAGGGGGCTGGAAACACCATATATTTT
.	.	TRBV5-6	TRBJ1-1	CASSLVPGDTEAFF	TGTGCCAGCAGCTTGGTCCCGGGGGACACTGAAGCTTTCTTT
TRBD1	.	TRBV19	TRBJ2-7	CASSRDSSYEQYF	TGTGCCAGTAGTAGGGACAGCTCCTACGAGCAGTACTTC
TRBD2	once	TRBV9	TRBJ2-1	CASSDSGSAYNEQFF	TGTGCCAGCAGCGATAGCGGGAGTGCCTACAATGAGCAGTTCTTC
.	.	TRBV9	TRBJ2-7	CASSVAGQSYEQYF	TGTGCCAGCAGCGTGGCGGGACAGTCCTACGAGCAGTACTTC
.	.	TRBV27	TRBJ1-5	CASSFGGFEQPQHF	TGTGCCAGCAGTTTCGGGGGGTTTGAGCAGCCCCAGCATTTT
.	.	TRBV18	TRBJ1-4	CASSLGSQTVEKLFF	TGTGCCAGCTCACTCGGTAGCCAGACTGTTGAAAAACTGTTTTTT
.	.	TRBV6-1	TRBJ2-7	CASSELEGAGYEQYF	TGTGCCAGCAGTGAACTGGAGGGGGCGGGGTACGAGCAGTACTTC
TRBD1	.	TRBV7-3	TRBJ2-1	CASSLRTGDNEQFF	TGTGCCAGCAGCTTAAGGACAGGGGACAATGAGCAGTTCTTC
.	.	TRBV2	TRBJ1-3	CASRQQGFAGNTIYF	TGTGCCAGCAGGCAACAGGGATTCGCTGGAAACACCATATATTTT
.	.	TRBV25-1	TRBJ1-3	CASSRTPSGNTIYF	TGTGCCAGCAGTCGTACACCTTCTGGAAACACCATATATTTT
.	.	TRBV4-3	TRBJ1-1	CASSQGVGAGTEAFF	TGCGCCAGCAGCCAAGGTGTAGGCGCAGGTACTGAAGCTTTCTTT
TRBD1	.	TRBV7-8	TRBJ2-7	CASRPGTEDLEQYF	TGTGCCAGCAGACCCGGGACAGAAGATCTCGAGCAGTACTTC
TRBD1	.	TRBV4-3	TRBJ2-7	CASSQDGTAYYEQYF	TGCGCCAGCAGCCAAGACGGGACAGCCTATTACGAGCAGTACTTC
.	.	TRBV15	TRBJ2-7	CATSIDRTYEQYF	TGTGCCACCAGCATCGACAGAACCTACGAGCAGTACTTC
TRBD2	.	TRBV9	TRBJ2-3	CASSLGTSGGQDTQYF	TGTGCCAGCAGCCTCGGGACTAGCGGGGGTCAAGATACGCAGTATTTT
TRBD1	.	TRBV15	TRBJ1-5	CATSPNRGNQPQHF	TGTGCCACCAGCCCGAACAGGGGAAATCAGCCCCAGCATTTT
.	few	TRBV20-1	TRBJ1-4	CSARGTELFF	TGCAGTGCCCGCGGGACGGAACTGTTTTTT
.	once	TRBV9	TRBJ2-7	CASSGPGESGHEQYF	TGTGCCAGCAGCGGGCCTGGGGAGTCGGGTCACGAGCAGTACTTC
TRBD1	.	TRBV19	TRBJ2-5	CASSPFEGARETQYF	TGTGCCAGTAGTCCCTTTGAGGGGGCAAGGGAGACCCAGTACTTC
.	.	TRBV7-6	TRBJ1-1	CASSFSQGSTEAFF	TGTGCCAGCAGCTTCTCTCAGGGATCCACTGAAGCTTTCTTT
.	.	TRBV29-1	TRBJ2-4	CSVWGDAAKNIQYF	TGCAGCGTTTGGGGGGACGCCGCCAAAAACATTCAGTACTTC
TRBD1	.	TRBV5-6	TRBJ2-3	CASSLYGQGLSTDTQYF	TGTGCCAGCAGCTTGTATGGACAGGGGCTGAGCACAGATACGCAGTATTTT
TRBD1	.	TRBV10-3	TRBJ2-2	CAISEGGTGAGELFF	TGTGCCATCAGTGAGGGGGGGACAGGGGCCGGGGAGCTGTTTTTT
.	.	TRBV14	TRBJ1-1	CASSQDWWAGDTEAFF	TGTGCCAGCAGCCAAGATTGGTGGGCGGGGGACACTGAAGCTTTCTTT
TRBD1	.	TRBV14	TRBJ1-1	CASSYAQGRNTEAFF	TGTGCCAGCAGCTATGCACAGGGGAGAAACACTGAAGCTTTCTTT
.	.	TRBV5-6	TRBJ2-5	CASSLNSGTGFETQYF	TGTGCCAGCAGCTTGAACTCCGGGACTGGTTTTGAGACCCAGTACTTC
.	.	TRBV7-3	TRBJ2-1	CASSLERTYNEQFF	TGTGCCAGCAGCTTAGAGCGAACCTACAATGAGCAGTTCTTC
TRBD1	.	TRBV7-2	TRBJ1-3	CASSSTGVSGNTIYF	TGTGCCAGCAGCTCTACAGGGGTCTCTGGAAACACCATATATTTT
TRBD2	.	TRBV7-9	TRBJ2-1	CASSKTSGAYNEQFF	TGTGCCAGCAGCAAGACTAGCGGGGCCTACAATGAGCAGTTCTTC
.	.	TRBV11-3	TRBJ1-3	CASSLGGAGNTIYF	TGTGCCAGCAGCTTAGGCGGGGCTGGAAACACCATATATTTT
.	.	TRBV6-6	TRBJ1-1	CASSTNSEAFF	TGTGCCAGCAGTACAAACAGTGAAGCTTTCTTT